This TCR beta chain was observed in a study of blood T cell repertoires in COVID-19. Study in general: Sample material is recorded as cDNA or gDNA derived from T cells, B-cell-depleted T cells, or PBMCs.

Per the study methods: Estimates of nucleated cell counts were drawn from the amplification of reference gene primers. Profiling relied on immunoSEQ multiplex PCR, and the TCRdb table lists in-frame clones only, not all of them. V and J calls and clone size are as listed in that table; D and trimming were resolved from the DNA. Of under 30,000 clones listed, 85% to 90% are singletons. V lost 2 bases to trimming and J lost 6 bases, with 10 bases between them. Per germline, CDR1 MNHEY and CDR2 SVGAGI. The CDR3 runs 13 residues. This receptor was obtained from a human donor in a cohort sampled during active COVID-19. Sequencing used peripheral blood. This rearrangement joins TRBV6-5 to TRBJ1-2; tentative D call: TRBD1 (5 bases). CDR3 sequence: CASSYAAGHGYTF. The CDR3 DNA sequence: TGTGCCAGCAGTTACGCGGCAGGGCATGGCTACACCTTC.